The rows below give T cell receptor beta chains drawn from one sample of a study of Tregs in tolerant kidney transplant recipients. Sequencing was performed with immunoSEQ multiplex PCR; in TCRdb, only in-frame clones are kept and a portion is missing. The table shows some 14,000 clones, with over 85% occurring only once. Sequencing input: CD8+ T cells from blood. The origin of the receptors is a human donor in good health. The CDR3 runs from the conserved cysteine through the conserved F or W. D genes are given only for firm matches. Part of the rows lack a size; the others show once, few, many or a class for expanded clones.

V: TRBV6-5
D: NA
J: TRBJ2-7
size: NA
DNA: TGTGCCAGCAGTTACCGGCCTACCTACGAGCAGTACTTC
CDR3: CASSYRPTYEQYF

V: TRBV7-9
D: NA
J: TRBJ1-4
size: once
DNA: TGTGCCAGCACCCTTAATGAAAAACTGTTTTTT
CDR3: CASTLNEKLFF

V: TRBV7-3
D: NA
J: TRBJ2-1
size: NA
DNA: TGTGCCAGCAGCTCCGACAGTTCCTACAATGAGCAGTTCTTC
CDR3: CASSSDSSYNEQFF

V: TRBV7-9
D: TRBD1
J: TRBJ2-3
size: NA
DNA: TGTGCCAGCAGCTTCCGGGACAGAATCACAGATACGCAGTATTTT
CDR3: CASSFRDRITDTQYF

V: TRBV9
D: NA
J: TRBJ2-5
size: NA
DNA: TGTGCCAGCAGCCCCCCCGATGGCTTCCAAGAGACCCAGTACTTC
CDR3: CASSPPDGFQETQYF

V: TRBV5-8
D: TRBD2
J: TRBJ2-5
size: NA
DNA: TGTGCCAGCAGCTTATTGTGGCGAGTAGCGGGGGGCCACGAGACCCAGTACTTC
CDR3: CASSLLWRVAGGHETQYF

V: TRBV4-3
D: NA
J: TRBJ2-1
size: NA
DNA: TGCGCCAGCAGCCAAGGAGACTACCCCCTCGGCCACAATGAGCAGTTCTTC
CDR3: CASSQGDYPLGHNEQFF

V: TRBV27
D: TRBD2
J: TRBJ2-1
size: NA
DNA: TGTGCCAGCAGTTCTAGCGGGGGAGCTTACAATGAGCAGTTCTTC
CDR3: CASSSSGGAYNEQFF

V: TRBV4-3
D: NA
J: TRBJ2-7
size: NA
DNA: TGCGCCAGCAGCCAAGATAAGGGGAACTACGAGCAGTACTTC
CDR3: CASSQDKGNYEQYF

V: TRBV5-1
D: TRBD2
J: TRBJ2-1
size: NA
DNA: TGCGCCAGCAGCCCGTGGACTAGCGGGATGGATGAGCAGTTCTTC
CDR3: CASSPWTSGMDEQFF

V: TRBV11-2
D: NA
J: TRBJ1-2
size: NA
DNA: TGTGCCAGCAGCATCACCAGGGGACTCATATCTAACTATGGCTACACCTTC
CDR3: CASSITRGLISNYGYTF

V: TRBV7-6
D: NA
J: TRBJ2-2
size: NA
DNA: TGTGCCAGCAGTTCGGACTTTTCCCGGGAGCTGTTTTTT
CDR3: CASSSDFSRELFF

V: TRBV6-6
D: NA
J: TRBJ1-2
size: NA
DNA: TGTGCCAGCATGGGGCAGGCCTATGGCTACACCTTC
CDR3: CASMGQAYGYTF

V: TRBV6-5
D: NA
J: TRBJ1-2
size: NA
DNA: TGTGCCAGCAGTTACCAACAGGGTCGAGGCTACACCTTC
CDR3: CASSYQQGRGYTF

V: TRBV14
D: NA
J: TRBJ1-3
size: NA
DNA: TGTGCCAGCAGCCCCATCGTCATGCGGAATCCCTCTGGAAACACCATATATTTT
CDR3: CASSPIVMRNPSGNTIYF

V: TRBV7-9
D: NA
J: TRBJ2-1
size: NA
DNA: TGTGCCAGCAGCTTATCGGTCGGGGACAATGAGCAGTTCTTC
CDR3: CASSLSVGDNEQFF

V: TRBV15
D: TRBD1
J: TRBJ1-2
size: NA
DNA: TGTGCCACCAGGGCAGGGGGTTATTATGGCTACACCTTC
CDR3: CATRAGGYYGYTF

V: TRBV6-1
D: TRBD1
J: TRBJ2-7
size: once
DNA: TGTGCCACCATCGACGTTCTAAGGACAGGTTACGAGCAGTACTTC
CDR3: CATIDVLRTGYEQYF

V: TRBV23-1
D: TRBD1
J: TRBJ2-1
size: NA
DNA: TGCGCCCGCATTCACCCTTTGGACAGGGCAAACAATGAGCAGTTCTTC
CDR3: CARIHPLDRANNEQFF

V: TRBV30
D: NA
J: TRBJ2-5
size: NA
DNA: TGTGCCTGGAGTAAAGAGGCCAAGACCCAGTACTTC
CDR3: CAWSKEAKTQYF

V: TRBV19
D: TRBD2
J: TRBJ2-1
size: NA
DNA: TGTGCCAGTAATCCAACGGGACTAGCGAATTACAATGAGCAGTTCTTC
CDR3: CASNPTGLANYNEQFF

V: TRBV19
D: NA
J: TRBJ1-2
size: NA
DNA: TGTGCCAGTAGTCCCATTTCCGCTAACTATGGCTACACCTTC
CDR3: CASSPISANYGYTF

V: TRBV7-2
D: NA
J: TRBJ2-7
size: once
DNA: TGTGCCAGCAGCACAGGGGACTGGTACGAGCAGTACTTC
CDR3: CASSTGDWYEQYF

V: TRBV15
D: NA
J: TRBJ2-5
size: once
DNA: TGTGCCACCAGCAGAGACGGGGGGCGGTTAGGGACCCAGTACTTC
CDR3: CATSRDGGRLGTQYF

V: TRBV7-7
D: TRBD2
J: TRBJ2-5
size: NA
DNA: TGTGCCAGCAGCCCCGGGACTAGCGGGGGGGGCACAGAGACCCAGTACTTC
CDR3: CASSPGTSGGGTETQYF